This TCR beta chain was identified during a study of T cells in Graves' hyperthyroidism and ophthalmopathy. Blood was sampled at initial diagnosis of hyperthyroidism, prior to onset of any ophthalmopathy symptoms. This clonotype was recorded a few times. RNA transcripts were the template for amplifying TCR beta CDR3 regions. RT-PCR in the first round (using the HTBI primer set) targeted the TCR CDR3. From the multiplex PCR reads, TCRdb called clonotypes with MiXCR, one entry per CDR3 protein. The table has 130,000 to 150,000 distinct CDR3 sequences, approximately 24% seen once; the top ten hold more than 60%. The CDR3 length is 15 residues. Per germline, CDR1 LNHDA and CDR2 SQIVND (reference sequence). V was shortened by 7 bases and J by 0 bases, with 12 bases between the two germline ends.

The receptor comes from a woman aged 50 to 60 with Graves' hyperthyroidism that later progressed to Graves' ophthalmopathy. V usage is TRBV19 and J usage is TRBJ2-2, with D perhaps TRBD2 (6 bases). Sequencing was carried out using blood. CDR3 sequence (DNA): TGTGCCAGTAAACGGCGCGGGACGAACACCGGGGAGCTGTTTTTT. Amino acid sequence: CASKRRGTNTGELFF.